These 5 T cell receptor beta chains came from one sample sequenced in a study of blood T cell repertoires in COVID-19. TCRdb's copy holds only in-frame clones and misses some; the assay was immunoSEQ multiplex PCR. The repertoire consists of some 59,000 clones, with 85% to 95% occurring once and the leading ten covering about 4%. The source material was peripheral blood. These receptors came from a man between 50 and 59 years old with acute or convalescent COVID-19.

This sequence joins TRBV19 and TRBJ1-1; 8 nucleotides match TRBD1. Per germline, CDR1 LNHDA and CDR2 SQIVND (reference sequence). CDR3 length equals 16 residues. V lost 4 bases and J lost 6; bases outside the gene matches: 13. CDR3 nucleotides: TGTGCCAGTAGTAACGACAGGGGTTTCGTCTCGGCTGAAGCTTTCTTT. Its translation is CASSNDRGFVSAEAFF.

The chain is built from TRBV7-9 and TRBJ1-2; possible D gene TRBD1, 5 bases. The germline gives CDR1 SEHNR, CDR2 FQNEAQ (reference sequence). The CDR3 has 12 residues. V lost 2 bases, J lost 10 bases, and 11 bases lay in between. This CDR3 is CASSLQDTSYTF. The CDR3 bases are TGTGCCAGCAGCTTACAGGACACTTCCTACACCTTC.

V usage is TRBV9 and J usage is TRBJ2-7, with TRBD2 matching over 9 bases. The CDR3 has 17 residues. The J segment lost 3 bases and the V segment lost 4 bases, leaving 14 bases of the junction unmatched. Germline V gene lookup returns CDR1 SGDLS and CDR2 YYNGEE. This CDR3 is CASSLGLAASGDYEQYF. CDR3 sequence (DNA): TGTGCCAGCAGCCTAGGACTGGCAGCTAGCGGGGACTACGAGCAGTACTTC.

V gene TRBV4-1 combines with J gene TRBJ2-2, with TRBD2 identical over 8 bases. Germline CDR1 is MGHRA and CDR2 is YSYEKL. The J segment lost 5 bases and the V segment lost 3 bases, leaving 8 bases of the junction unmatched. CDR3 length equals 16 residues. CDR3 sequence (DNA): TGCGCCAGCAGCCACCCCCAGGGACTAGGGACCGGGGAGCTGTTTTTT. Its translation is CASSHPQGLGTGELFF.

This chain links TRBV2 with TRBJ1-5, with a tentative D call TRBD1 (5 bases). V was shortened by 7 bases and J by 4 bases, with 11 bases between the two germline ends. The length of the CDR3 is 13 residues. Germline loops: CDR1 SNHLY, CDR2 FYNNEI. The CDR3 protein is CASIQDRNQPQHF. The CDR3 DNA sequence: TGTGCCAGCATACAAGACAGAAATCAGCCCCAGCATTTT.